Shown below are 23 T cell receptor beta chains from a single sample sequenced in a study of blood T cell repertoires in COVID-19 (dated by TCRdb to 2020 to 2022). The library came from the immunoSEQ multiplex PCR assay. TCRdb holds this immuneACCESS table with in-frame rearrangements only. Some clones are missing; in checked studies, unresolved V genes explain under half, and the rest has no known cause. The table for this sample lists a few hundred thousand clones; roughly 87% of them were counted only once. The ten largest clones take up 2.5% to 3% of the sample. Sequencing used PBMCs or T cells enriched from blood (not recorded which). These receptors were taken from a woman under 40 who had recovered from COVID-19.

The DNA of the CDR3 is TGTGCCAGCAGCGCCTTAGTGGGGGACAGGGGGTTAGCTAACTATGGCTACACCTTC. Translating gives CASSALVGDRGLANYGYTF. The chain uses TRBV7-9 and TRBJ1-2; TRBD1 agrees at 11 bases. The J segment lost 0 bases and the V segment lost 5 bases, leaving 14 bases of the junction unmatched. The CDR3 has 19 amino acids. Germline V lookup: CDR1 SEHNR, CDR2 FQNEAQ (reference sequence). Together with reference TRBV7-9 and TRBJ1-2, the CDR3 gives the full variable domain: DTGVSQNPRHKITKRGQNVTFRCDPISEHNRLYWYRQTLGQGPEFLTYFQNEAQLEKSRLLSDRFSAERPKGSFSTLEIQRTEQGDSAMYLCASSALVGDRGLANYGYTFGSGTRLTVV.

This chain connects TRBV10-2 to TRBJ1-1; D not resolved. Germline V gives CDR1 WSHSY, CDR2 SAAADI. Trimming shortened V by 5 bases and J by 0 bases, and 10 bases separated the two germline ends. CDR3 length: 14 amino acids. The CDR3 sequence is CASSLADMNTEAFF. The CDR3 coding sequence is TGCGCCAGCAGTCTGGCAGACATGAACACTGAAGCTTTCTTT.

Here the CDR3 DNA reads TGTGCCAGCAGCATACAGCTGAACACTGAAGCTTTCTTT. It codes for CASSIQLNTEAFF. The chain has TRBV11-2 and TRBJ1-1; D gene unclear. CDR1 SGHAT and CDR2 FQNNGV come from the germline V gene. The CDR3 consists of 13 residues. Trimming stripped 5 bases from V and 0 bases from J, with 7 bases between.

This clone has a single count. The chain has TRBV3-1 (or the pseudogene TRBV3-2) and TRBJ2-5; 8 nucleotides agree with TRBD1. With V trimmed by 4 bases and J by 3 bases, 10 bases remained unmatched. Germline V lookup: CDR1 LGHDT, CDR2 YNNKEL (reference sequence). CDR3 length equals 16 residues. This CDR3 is CASSPLTDRGEETQYF. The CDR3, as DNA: TGTGCCAGCAGCCCGTTAACCGACAGGGGTGAAGAGACCCAGTACTTC.

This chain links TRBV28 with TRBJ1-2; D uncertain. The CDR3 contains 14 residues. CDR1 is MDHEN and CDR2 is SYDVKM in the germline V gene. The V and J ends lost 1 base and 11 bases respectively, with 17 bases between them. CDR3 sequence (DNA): TGTGCCAGCAGTTTATCTCAGGTGCCTCCCTCTTACACCTTC. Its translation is CASSLSQVPPSYTF.

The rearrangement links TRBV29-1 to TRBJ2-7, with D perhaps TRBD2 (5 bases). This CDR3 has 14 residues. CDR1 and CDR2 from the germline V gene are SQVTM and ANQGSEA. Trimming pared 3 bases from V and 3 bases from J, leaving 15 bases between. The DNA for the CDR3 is TGCAGCGTTGATACTGGGGAGAAGGGCTACGAGCAGTACTTC. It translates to CSVDTGEKGYEQYF.

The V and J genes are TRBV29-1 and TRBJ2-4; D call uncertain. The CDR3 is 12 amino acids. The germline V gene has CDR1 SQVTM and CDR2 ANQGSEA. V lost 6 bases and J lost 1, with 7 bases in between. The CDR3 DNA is TGCAGCGTCGTGGAGGCCAAAAACATTCAGTACTTC. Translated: CSVVEAKNIQYF.

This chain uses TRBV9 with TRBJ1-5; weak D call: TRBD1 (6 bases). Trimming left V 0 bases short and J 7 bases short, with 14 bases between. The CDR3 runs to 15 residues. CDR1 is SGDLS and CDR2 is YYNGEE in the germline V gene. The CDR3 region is CASSVEGGIGQPQHF. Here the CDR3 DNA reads TGTGCCAGCAGCGTAGAGGGGGGGATAGGGCAGCCCCAGCATTTT. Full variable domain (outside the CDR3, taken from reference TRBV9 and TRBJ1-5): DSGVTQTPKHLITATGQRVTLRCSPRSGDLSVYWYQQSLDQGLQFLIQYYNGEERAKGNILERFSAQQFPDLHSELNLSSLELGDSALYFCASSVEGGIGQPQHFGDGTRLSIL.

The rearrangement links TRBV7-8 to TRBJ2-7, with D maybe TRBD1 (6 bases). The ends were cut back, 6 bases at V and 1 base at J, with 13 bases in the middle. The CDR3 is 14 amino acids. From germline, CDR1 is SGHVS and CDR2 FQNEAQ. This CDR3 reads CASRYQTGSYEQYF. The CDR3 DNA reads TGTGCCAGCAGGTACCAGACAGGTTCCTACGAGCAGTACTTC.

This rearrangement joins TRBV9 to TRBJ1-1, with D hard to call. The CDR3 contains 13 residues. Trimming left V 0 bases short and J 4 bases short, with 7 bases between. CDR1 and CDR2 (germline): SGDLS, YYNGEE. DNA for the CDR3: TGTGCCAGCAGCGTAGCCATGAGCACTGAAGCTTTCTTT. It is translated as CASSVAMSTEAFF.

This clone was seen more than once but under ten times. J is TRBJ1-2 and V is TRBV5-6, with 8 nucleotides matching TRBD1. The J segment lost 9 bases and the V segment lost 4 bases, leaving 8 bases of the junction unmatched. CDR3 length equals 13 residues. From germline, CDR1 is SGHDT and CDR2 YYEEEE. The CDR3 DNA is TGTGCCAGCAGCGTCGGACAGGGTAGTAGCTACACCTTC. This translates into CASSVGQGSSYTF.

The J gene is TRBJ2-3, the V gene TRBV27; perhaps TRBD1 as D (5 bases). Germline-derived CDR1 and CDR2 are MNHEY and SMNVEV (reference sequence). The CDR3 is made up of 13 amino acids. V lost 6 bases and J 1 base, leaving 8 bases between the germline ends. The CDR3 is CASRKTGTDTQYF. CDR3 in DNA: TGTGCCAGCAGAAAGACAGGCACAGATACGCAGTATTTT.

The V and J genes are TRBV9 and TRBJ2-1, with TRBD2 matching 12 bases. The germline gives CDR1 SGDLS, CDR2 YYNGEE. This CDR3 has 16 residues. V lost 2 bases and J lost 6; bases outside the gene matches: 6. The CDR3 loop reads CASSVDPSGGVNEQFF. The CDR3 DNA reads TGTGCCAGCAGCGTCGACCCTAGCGGGGGGGTCAATGAGCAGTTCTTC.

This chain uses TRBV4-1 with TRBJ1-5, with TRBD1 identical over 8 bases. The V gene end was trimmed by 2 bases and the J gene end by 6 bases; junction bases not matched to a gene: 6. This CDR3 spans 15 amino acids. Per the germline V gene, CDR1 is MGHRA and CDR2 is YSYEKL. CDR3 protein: CASSQHGQGGQPQHF. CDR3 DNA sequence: TGCGCCAGCAGCCAACATGGACAGGGAGGTCAGCCCCAGCATTTT.

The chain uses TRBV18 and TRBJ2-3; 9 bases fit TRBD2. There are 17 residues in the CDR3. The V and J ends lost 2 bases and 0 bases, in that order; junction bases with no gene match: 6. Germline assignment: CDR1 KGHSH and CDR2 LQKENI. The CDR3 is CASSPKRGASSTDTQYF. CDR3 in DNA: TGTGCCAGCTCACCAAAGCGGGGGGCCAGTAGCACAGATACGCAGTATTTT.

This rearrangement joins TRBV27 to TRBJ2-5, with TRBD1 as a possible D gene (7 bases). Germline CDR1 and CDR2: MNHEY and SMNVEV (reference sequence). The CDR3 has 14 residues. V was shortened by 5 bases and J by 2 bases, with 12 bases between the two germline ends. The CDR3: CASSTAGGQETQYF. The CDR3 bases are TGTGCCAGCAGTACCGCAGGGGGGCAAGAGACCCAGTACTTC.

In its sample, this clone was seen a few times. CDR3 protein: CASSFQPGQQETQYF. The CDR3 nucleotides are TGTGCCAGCAGTTTTCAGCCGGGACAGCAAGAGACCCAGTACTTC. V gene TRBV6-5 combines with J gene TRBJ2-5; 7 bases align to TRBD1. CDR3 length equals 15 residues. V gave up 4 bases and J gave up 2 bases; unmatched junction bases: 7. Per the germline V gene, CDR1 is MNHEY and CDR2 is SVGAGI.

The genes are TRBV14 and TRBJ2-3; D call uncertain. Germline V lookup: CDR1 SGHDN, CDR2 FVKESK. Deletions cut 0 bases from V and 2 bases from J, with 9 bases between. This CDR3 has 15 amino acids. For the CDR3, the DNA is TGTGCCAGCAGCCAAGATTGGGTAGCCACAGATACGCAGTATTTT. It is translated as CASSQDWVATDTQYF.

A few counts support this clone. The CDR3, as DNA: TGCAGCGTAAGGCCGCAGGCCAACACTGAAGCTTTCTTT. Amino acid sequence: CSVRPQANTEAFF. The rearrangement links TRBV29-1 to TRBJ1-1; D unclear. The V and J ends lost 6 bases and 2 bases respectively, with 13 bases between them. CDR1 SQVTM and CDR2 ANQGSEA come from the germline V gene. CDR3 length: 13 amino acids. The full variable domain, its missing parts supplied by reference TRBV29-1 and TRBJ1-1, is SAVISQKPSRDICQRGTSLTIQCQVDSQVTMMFWYRQQPGQSLTLIATANQGSEATYESGFVIDKFPISRPNLTFSTLTVSNMSPEDSSIYLCSVRPQANTEAFFGQGTRLTVV.

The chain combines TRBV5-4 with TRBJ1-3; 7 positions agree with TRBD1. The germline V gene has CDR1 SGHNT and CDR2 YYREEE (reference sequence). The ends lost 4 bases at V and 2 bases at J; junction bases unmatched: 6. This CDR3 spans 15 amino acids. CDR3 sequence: CASSPNQGAGNTIYF. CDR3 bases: TGTGCCAGCAGCCCTAATCAGGGGGCTGGAAACACCATATATTTT.

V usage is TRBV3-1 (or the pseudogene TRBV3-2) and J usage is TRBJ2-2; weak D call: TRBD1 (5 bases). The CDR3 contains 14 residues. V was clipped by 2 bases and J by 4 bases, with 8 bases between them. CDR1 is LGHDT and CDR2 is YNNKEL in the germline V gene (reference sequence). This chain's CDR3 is CASSQQGSTGELFF. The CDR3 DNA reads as TGTGCCAGCAGCCAACAGGGATCCACCGGGGAGCTGTTTTTT.

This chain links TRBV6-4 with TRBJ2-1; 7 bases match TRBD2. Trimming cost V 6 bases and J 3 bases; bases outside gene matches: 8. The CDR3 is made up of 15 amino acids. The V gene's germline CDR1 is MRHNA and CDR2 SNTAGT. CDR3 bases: TGTGCCAGCAGGTCGGGACTACACAGCTACAATGAGCAGTTCTTC. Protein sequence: CASRSGLHSYNEQFF.

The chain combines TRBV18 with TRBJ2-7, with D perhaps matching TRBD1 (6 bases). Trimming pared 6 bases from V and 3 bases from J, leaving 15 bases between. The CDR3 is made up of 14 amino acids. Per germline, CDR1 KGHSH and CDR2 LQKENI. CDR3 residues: CASSDTTGSYEQYF. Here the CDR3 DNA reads TGTGCCAGCTCGGACACAACAGGGAGCTACGAGCAGTACTTC. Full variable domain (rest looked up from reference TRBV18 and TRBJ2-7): NAGVMQNPRHLVRRRGQEARLRCSPMKGHSHVYWYRQLPEEGLKFMVYLQKENIIDESGMPKERFSAEFPKEGPSILRIQQVVRGDSAAYFCASSDTTGSYEQYFGPGTRLTVT.